This T cell receptor beta chain is from a study of cytomegalovirus exposure and HLA in healthy donors (dated by TCRdb to the late 2010s). Regarding the study in general: In an earlier analysis of approximately 640 of the donors, around 300 Gb of sequence data and about 110 million unique TCR beta sequences from 150 million to 200 million T cells were reported. An early release that covered more than 550 HLA-typed donors contained 300 to 350 gigabases of sequencing data and 70 million to 100 million unique TCR sequences. The genetic ancestry cluster associated with self-reported Caucasian donors included approximately 85% of the roughly 360 genotyped donors. The aim of the study was to test whether cataloging public T cell receptors could identify signatures of past pathogen exposure. The study used immunosequencing to profile the T cell repertoires of approximately 650 subjects and linked those repertoires to cytomegalovirus serostatus. Along with the roughly 670-subject first cohort, a separate validation cohort of over 90 different subjects was used. To predict cytomegalovirus infection status, the study combined high-throughput TCR immunosequencing, statistical association of individual TCRs with disease status, and machine learning. To study patterns of TCR occurrence, a later analysis re-analyzed previously published TCR beta repertoires from 500 to 850 donors and added high-resolution HLA genotyping. Rather than using new phenotypic data, the later analysis identified candidate immune exposures from TCR beta sequences and from how often those sequences occurred across donors. An earlier analysis of several hundred of the donors applied high-throughput TCR beta sequencing to assess whether each TCR beta V gene segment acted as functional or pseudogenic. Donor age, sex, ethnicity and CMV serostatus were collected together with the repertoire data. In a later genetic analysis, genome-wide SNP genotypes for about 55% of the 666 donors were used, and that subset was treated as a discovery cohort. All discovery cohort repertoires had been generated on a single sequencing platform. HLA typing included class I and class II loci at four-digit resolution. Typing coverage varied by locus: roughly 620-640 donors for A, B, C, DRB1 and DQB1; 522 for DQA1; 600 to 610 for DPA1; more than 450 for DPB1. Because of strong linkage in the cohort, roughly five DR-DQ haplotypes were treated as single units for association and clustering. Across approximately 400 genotyped donors of the cohort, an average of about 240,000 unique TCR beta nucleotide sequences per donor were sequenced, and 15% to 20% of those sequences were non-productive. Broad study findings and their caveats: In a later genetic analysis, fewer N-insertions in productive TCRs were reported among donors in an Asian-associated ancestry cluster than the roughly 640-donor mean. According to a later analysis, TCR association rates differed among HLA loci, with DRB1 alleles showing the most associated TCRs and HLA-C alleles showing the fewest. A later analysis found that HLA-associated TCR beta chains were more clonally expanded and had lower generation probabilities than equally common non-associated chains. Several of the top co-occurrence clusters appeared to be linked to parvovirus B19, influenza, CMV and Epstein-Barr virus, according to a later analysis. In an earlier analysis of some 640 of the donors, most TCR beta V segments were observed in productive rearrangements about 90% or about 30% of the time, broadly matching IMGT annotations. Across donors, most TCR sequences were observed very rarely, whereas some public TCRs were present in many individuals. A total of 150 to 200 TCR beta chains were listed by the study as associated with cytomegalovirus. In a later analysis, 16,951 TCR beta sequences were associated with specific HLA alleles at a false discovery rate of 0.05. Because counts were too low, about 17 rarely observed V segments, including chromosome 9 orphons, were excluded from the earlier analysis of fewer than 650 of the donors. According to a later analysis, most CMV-associated TCR beta chains appeared to be HLA-restricted, and the HLA associations seemed to be driven largely by CMV exposure. V-gene and J-gene trimming of TCR beta chains was associated with a missense DCLRE1C variant in a later genetic analysis, and the association was replicated in an independent cohort. Some IMGT-functional V segments, including TRBV6-2 and TRBV6-3, could not be told apart with the 87-base-pair reads, so those segments were excluded. The classifier was reported to diagnose cytomegalovirus status with high specificity and sensitivity in both the original and validation cohorts. Roughly uniform sequencing depth across donors was assumed in presence/absence analyses, although this assumption may not hold. A further reported finding was that TCR beta sequences accurately predicted the HLA-A and HLA-B alleles for most subjects in the first cohort. Linkage disequilibrium might explain the correlated functional status among segregating V segments, but an unknown experimental factor could not be ruled out. Only TCR beta chains were sequenced in this cohort, and the absence of alpha or paired-chain data limited detectable features. CMV serostatus was the only immune exposure information available for the cohort. When HLA alleles, especially DR and DQ, strongly co-occurred, TCR associations were difficult to assign to individual alleles. It was suggested by the authors that the approach could potentially be generalized to other disease states and immunological phenotypes. The sequencing pipeline was judged likely to have produced a cluster of highly shared sequence variants as a technical artifact. HLA typing was unavailable for some donors at each locus, so association tests used only the typed subset. A few of the identified cytomegalovirus-associated TCR beta chains were confirmed in vitro to be specific for cytomegalovirus antigens.

The cohort was made up of approximately 670 healthy bone marrow donors. All cohort members were sampled while nominally healthy, although unrecorded immune exposures were likely present. The donor tested CMV seronegative and was one of the 352 seronegative cohort members. Every donor gave a peripheral blood sample, and the peripheral blood mononuclear cells from that sample were used for TCR beta sequencing. Genomic DNA extraction from the blood cell samples was performed with the Qiagen DNeasy Blood Extraction Kit. The germline V gene gives CDR1 as SGHTA and CDR2 as FQGNSA. The CDR3 numbers 12 residues from cysteine through phenylalanine. The retained sequence is limited to the CDR3, 36 bases, with the frame set at the first base. Trimming takes 5 bases from V and 4 bases from J, and the germline ends sit 8 bases apart. Library preparation was by the immunoSEQ multiplex PCR assay. For the multiplex PCR, a mixture combining 60 forward primers for TCR Vbeta segments and 13 reverse primers for TCR Jbeta segments was used. The CDR3 region of rearranged TCR beta genes was amplified from genomic DNA with a multiplex PCR assay. Amplified TCR beta libraries were sequenced as 87-base-pair reads on the Illumina HiSeq System. The authors' pipeline ran thus. A later analysis counted approximately 76 million unique TCR beta chains across the roughly 700 repertoires, and 9 million to 14 million of these chains were shared by at least two donors. Raw reads were error-corrected and collapsed into unique sequences by a nearest-neighbor algorithm in which closely related sequences were merged to remove PCR and sequencing errors. To assign V, D and J gene segments, CDR3 sequences were aligned to IMGT reference sequences. Each retained sequence needed at least a six-nucleotide match to both a V gene segment and a J gene segment. Rearrangements were classified as productive when the CDR3 lacked stop codons and remained in frame with V and J, and all other rearrangements were classified as non-productive. CDR3 was defined by IMGT convention, running from the second conserved V-encoded cysteine to the conserved J-encoded phenylalanine. The earlier analysis of about 560 of the donors excluded any sequence lacking an unambiguous match to a single V gene segment. An earlier analysis of over 450 of the donors classified V segments as functional when productive rearrangements were above 56.7% and as segregating when the standard deviation between donors was above 5%. A statistical classification framework was built for diagnosing cytomegalovirus status from the catalog of TCR beta chain sequences. In a later analysis, V and J genes were assigned by comparing TCR nucleotide sequences against IMGT/GENE-DB human TR gene sequences. The TCRdist pipeline was used in a later analysis to assign CDR3 sequences and most-parsimonious VDJ recombination scenarios. In a later analysis, every TCR beta chain was defined by the combination of its CDR3 amino acid sequence and its V-gene family, and reads without a unique V-gene family were dropped. To address suspected cross-contamination and a sequencing artifact, a later analysis removed 592 highly shared, low-generation-probability nucleotide sequences. In a later analysis, a clonal expansion index was calculated for each public chain from normalized within-repertoire ranks of inferred template counts. A later analysis computed generation probabilities with a VDJ recombination model fitted to out-of-frame rearrangements, and checked the results against IGoR. A later analysis scored TCR-TCR, TCR-HLA and TCR-CMV co-occurrence with hypergeometric tests, applying a repertoire-size bias correction to TCR pairs. In a later analysis, false discovery rates were estimated by permuting HLA or CMV assignments 20 times. In a later analysis, co-occurring TCRs were grouped using DBSCAN, and TCRdist sequence similarity was added for clustering within HLA-allele-positive subsets. Repertoires with fewer than 30,000 or more than 120,000 public chains, plus five repertoires with anomalous nucleotide sharing, were excluded from co-occurrence clustering. Drawn from immuneACCESS, this table holds only the in-frame rearrangements with V and J called that TCRdb kept. Clones are partly lost; checked studies trace under half to an unresolved V gene and leave the rest unexplained. The D gene and trimming were derived from the DNA, and the V and J assignments and clone size from that table. This sample's table lists about 42,000 clones. The top ten hold 1% to 1.5% of the sample.

About this clone itself: Its antigen target is currently unknown.

This TCR was recovered from a man in his thirties or forties in good health and CMV-seronegative. Sequencing was performed on PBMCs. The rearranged segments are TRBV7-2 and TRBJ1-1, with no confident D gene call. The CDR3 loop reads CASSLLSTEAFF. The DNA sequence follows: TGTGCCAGCAGCCTATTGAGCACTGAAGCTTTCTTT. Where the CDR3 stops, the reference TRBV7-2 and TRBJ1-1 genes take over; the full variable domain is GAGVSQSPSNKVTEKGKDVELRCDPISGHTALYWYRQSLGQGLEFLIYFQGNSAPDKSGLPSDRFSAERTGGSVSTLTIQRTQQEDSAVYLCASSLLSTEAFFGQGTRLTVV.